The 30 T cell receptor beta chains presented below share a single source sample, sequenced in a study of blood T cell repertoires in COVID-19. The assay was immunoSEQ multiplex PCR, and TCRdb's table has in-frame clones only and misses some. The table has roughly 150,000 clones, almost 85% seen once; the top ten hold approximately 14%. The sequenced sample was peripheral blood. The receptors shown here come from a human donor with acute or convalescent COVID-19. The donor label of this sample is uncertain.

The chain has TRBV9 and TRBJ2-7; 8 bases are a match to TRBD2. The germline V gene has CDR1 SGDLS and CDR2 YYNGEE. V gave up 4 bases and J gave up 6 bases; unmatched junction bases: 15. This CDR3 region has 16 residues. The CDR3 coding sequence is TGTGCCAGCAGCCAATCGGGGGGGAATTTGCTTTTCGAGCAGTACTTC. It encodes CASSQSGGNLLFEQYF.

The rearrangement uses TRBV30 and TRBJ1-1; D possibly corresponds to TRBD1 (6 bases). The CDR3 totals 12 residues. Trimming took off 4 bases at V and 4 bases at J, with 10 bases between the two ends. The germline V gene encodes CDR1 GTSNPN and CDR2 SVGIG (reference sequence). DNA for the CDR3: TGTGCCTGGAACAGGGAGGGCACTGAAGCTTTCTTT. Protein product: CAWNREGTEAFF.

This CDR3 is CASSLMAIGTGKEKLFF. CDR3 DNA: TGTGCCAGCAGCTTAATGGCAATCGGGACAGGGAAGGAAAAACTGTTTTTT. The chain recombines TRBV7-2 with TRBJ1-4; 9 bases match TRBD1. There are 17 residues in the CDR3. With V trimmed by 2 bases and J by 8 bases, 12 bases remained unmatched. Per the germline V gene, CDR1 is SGHTA and CDR2 is FQGNSA.

This clone was recorded a few times. V and J are TRBV3-1 (or the pseudogene TRBV3-2) and TRBJ1-5; D remains ambiguous. Germline V CDR1 and CDR2: LGHDT, YNNKEL (reference sequence). The CDR3 spans 15 residues. The V gene lost 0 bases and the J gene lost 3 bases, with 9 bases spanning the gap. The CDR3, as DNA: TGTGCCAGCAGCCAAGATATTCAGTCCAATCAGCCCCAGCATTTT. As protein: CASSQDIQSNQPQHF.

The V call is TRBV5-1, the J call TRBJ2-5; TRBD1 matches 7 bases. The junction had 4 bases not matched to a gene; V was cut back by 4 bases and J by 1 base. Germline CDR1 reads SGHRS; CDR2 reads YFSETQ. CDR3 size: 14 residues. The CDR3 region is CASSTGTAQETQYF. CDR3 bases: TGCGCCAGCAGCACCGGGACAGCCCAAGAGACCCAGTACTTC.

This rearrangement joins TRBV4-1 to TRBJ2-3; 12 bases match TRBD2. V lost 5 bases and J lost 7; bases outside the gene matches: 10. Germline CDR1 MGHRA, CDR2 YSYEKL. CDR3 length: 16 amino acids. The chain's CDR3 is CASSSRARTSGNTQYF. CDR3 nucleotide sequence: TGCGCCAGCAGCTCAAGAGCAAGGACTAGCGGGAATACGCAGTATTTT.

The rearrangement joins TRBV18 to TRBJ2-5; 8 bases are a match to TRBD1. Germline values: CDR1 KGHSH, CDR2 LQKENI. This CDR3 has 15 amino acids. J was trimmed by 2 bases and V by 2 bases; bases with no gene match: 4. This chain's CDR3 is CASSPSGTGQETQYF. The CDR3 DNA reads TGTGCCAGCTCACCATCTGGGACAGGACAAGAGACCCAGTACTTC.

This chain's CDR3 is CASSGARNQPQHF. DNA for the CDR3: TGCGCCAGCAGTGGCGCCAGGAATCAGCCCCAGCATTTT. The chain is built from TRBV10-1 and TRBJ1-5, with D hard to call. Trimming took 4 bases from V and 4 from J, leaving 8 bases between them. The germline V gene has CDR1 WNHNN and CDR2 SYGVQD (reference sequence). CDR3 length: 13 amino acids.

The CDR3 nucleotides read TGTGCCACCAGCAGAGATCGGACAGGGGGCACTCACACCTTC. It yields the protein CATSRDRTGGTHTF. V is TRBV15 and J is TRBJ1-2, with 11 bases lining up with TRBD1. The CDR3 covers 14 residues. The germline V gene has CDR1 LNHNV and CDR2 YYDKDF (reference sequence). J was trimmed by 12 bases and V by 0 bases; bases with no gene match: 6. The variable domain in full, with the rest retrieved from reference TRBV15 and TRBJ1-2, is DAMVIQNPRYQVTQFGKPVTLSCSQTLNHNVMYWYQQKSSQAPKLLFHYYDKDFNNEADTPDNFQSRRPNTSFCFLDIRSPGLGDTAMYLCATSRDRTGGTHTFGSGTRLTVV.

V and J are TRBV6-2 or TRBV6-3 and TRBJ1-5; TRBD1 agrees at 7 bases. V was clipped by 4 bases and J by 3 bases; unmatched bases: 9. The CDR3 sequence is 16 residues long. Germline V gene sequence: CDR1 MNHEY, CDR2 SVGEGT. The CDR3 DNA sequence: TGTGCCAGCAGTTGGGACAGACCCCAAATCAATCAGCCCCAGCATTTT. Its translation: CASSWDRPQINQPQHF.

This clone has only a few counts. The chain joins TRBV5-1 to TRBJ2-2; 10 bases fit TRBD1. The junction had 9 bases not matched to a gene; V was cut back by 4 bases and J by 6 bases. Per germline, CDR1 SGHRS and CDR2 YFSETQ. The CDR3 is 16 amino acids. CDR3 residues: CASSLSGTGVAGELFF. In nucleotides, the CDR3 is TGCGCCAGCAGCCTTTCCGGGACAGGGGTTGCCGGGGAGCTGTTTTTT. Complete variable domain (other parts from reference TRBV5-1 and TRBJ2-2): KAGVTQTPRYLIKTRGQQVTLSCSPISGHRSVSWYQQTPGQGLQFLFEYFSETQRNKGNFPGRFSGRQFSNSRSEMNVSTLELGDSALYLCASSLSGTGVAGELFFGEGSRLTVL.

V and J are TRBV10-2 and TRBJ1-1; maybe TRBD1 (5 bases). Germline V lookup: CDR1 WSHSY, CDR2 SAAADI. The CDR3 contains 14 residues. V was clipped by 6 bases and J by 5 bases, with 16 bases between them. The CDR3 DNA follows: TGCGCCAGCAGGGCGGGACTTTGGGGGACTGAAGCTTTCTTT. This sequence encodes CASRAGLWGTEAFF.

V gene TRBV9 combines with J gene TRBJ2-7; a possible D gene is TRBD1 (5 bases). CDR3 length: 16 residues. V dropped 0 bases and J dropped 2 bases, with 15 bases sitting between them. The germline V gene has CDR1 SGDLS and CDR2 YYNGEE. The CDR3 is CASSVAAIGQTYEQYF. In DNA, the CDR3 is TGTGCCAGCAGCGTAGCGGCTATTGGACAAACCTACGAGCAGTACTTC.

The chain couples TRBV6-1 to TRBJ1-2; D is uncertain. V shed 0 bases and J shed 0 bases, with 11 bases lying between them. Germline V CDR1 and CDR2: MNHNS, SASEGT. The CDR3 loop spans 16 amino acids. The CDR3 reads CASSEALRTANYGYTF. The CDR3 region has the DNA TGTGCCAGCAGTGAAGCGCTTCGTACGGCTAACTATGGCTACACCTTC.

The rearrangement joins TRBV3-1 (or the pseudogene TRBV3-2) to TRBJ2-1; no reliable D call. The CDR3 sequence is 12 residues long. Germline CDR1 is LGHDT and CDR2 is YNNKEL (reference sequence). V lost 2 bases, J lost 8 bases, and 7 bases lay in between. The CDR3 DNA reads as TGTGCCAGCAGCCAAACTATCTATGAGCAGTTCTTC. Translating gives CASSQTIYEQFF.

The sample holds one count of this clone. The V call is TRBV6-2 or TRBV6-3, the J call TRBJ2-7, with 7 positions matching TRBD1. Germline V CDR1 and CDR2: MNHEY, SVGEGT. The CDR3 length is 16 residues. V trimming: 0 bases; J trimming: 2 bases; junction bases outside the gene matches: 7. The CDR3 DNA follows: TGTGCCAGCAGTTACTCGAGACAGGGCAATCCCTACGAGCAGTACTTC. Its translation: CASSYSRQGNPYEQYF.

V usage is TRBV21-1 and J usage is TRBJ1-5. TRBV21-1 is a listed pseudogene. The CDR3 contains 11 residues. CDR3 protein: CASTVNQPQHF. The CDR3 DNA is TGTGCCAGCACCGTTAATCAGCCCCAGCATTTT.

This clone has more than one count but fewer than ten. In DNA form, the CDR3 reads TGCGCCAGCAGCTTGGCGCAGGGGATAACTGAAGCTTTCTTT. It codes for CASSLAQGITEAFF. V gene TRBV5-1 combines with J gene TRBJ1-1; tentatively, D is TRBD1 (6 bases). The CDR3 consists of 14 residues. CDR1 is SGHRS and CDR2 is YFSETQ in the germline V gene. Trimming cost V 0 bases and J 5 bases, with 11 bases left between them.

This chain links TRBV7-2 with TRBJ2-7, with D maybe TRBD1 (5 bases). CDR1 and CDR2 (germline): SGHTA, FQGNSA. The CDR3 contains 12 residues. V gave up 5 bases and J gave up 4 bases, with 9 bases separating them. The CDR3 loop is CASSGQGYEQYF. The CDR3 nucleotides read TGTGCCAGCAGCGGCCAGGGATACGAGCAGTACTTC. Variable domain in full (rest from reference TRBV7-2 and TRBJ2-7): GAGVSQSPSNKVTEKGKDVELRCDPISGHTALYWYRQSLGQGLEFLIYFQGNSAPDKSGLPSDRFSAERTGGSVSTLTIQRTQQEDSAVYLCASSGQGYEQYFGPGTRLTVT.

This chain connects TRBV18 to TRBJ1-1; the D gene is possibly TRBD1 (5 bases). The CDR3 loop spans 15 amino acids. Germline CDR1 KGHSH, CDR2 LQKENI. V lost 2 bases to trimming and J lost 0 bases, with 10 bases between them. For the CDR3, the DNA is TGTGCCAGCTCACCAGGGGGAGGGCTGAACACTGAAGCTTTCTTT. It is translated as CASSPGGGLNTEAFF. Full variable domain (outside the CDR3, taken from reference TRBV18 and TRBJ1-1): NAGVMQNPRHLVRRRGQEARLRCSPMKGHSHVYWYRQLPEEGLKFMVYLQKENIIDESGMPKERFSAEFPKEGPSILRIQQVVRGDSAAYFCASSPGGGLNTEAFFGQGTRLTVV.

The rearrangement joins TRBV4-2 to TRBJ2-5; TRBD2 is a possible D gene (6 bases). Per germline, CDR1 LGHNA and CDR2 YNFKEQ. The length of the CDR3 is 15 residues. The V gene lost 0 bases and the J gene lost 2 bases, with 10 bases spanning the gap. CDR3 sequence reads: CASSQDGGGQETQYF. The CDR3 DNA reads as TGTGCCAGCAGCCAAGATGGCGGAGGGCAAGAGACCCAGTACTTC.

V gene TRBV28 combines with J gene TRBJ1-1; 8 nucleotides agree with TRBD1. In germline, CDR1 is MDHEN, CDR2 SYDVKM. This CDR3 comprises 14 residues. Losses at the gene ends were 5 bases for V and 8 bases for J; bases not matched to a gene: 10. The CDR3 DNA sequence: TGTGCCAGCAGTCAGCGGACAGGGAGGAGGGAAGCTTTCTTT. Its translation: CASSQRTGRREAFF.

The V call is TRBV11-2, the J call TRBJ1-4, with 7 nucleotides matching TRBD1. Germline-derived CDR1 and CDR2 are SGHAT and FQNNGV. The CDR3 sequence is 14 residues long. V was clipped by 4 bases and J by 10 bases; unmatched bases: 9. The CDR3 coding sequence is TGTGCCAGCAGCTCTGACAGGGACCATCGAAAACTGTTTTTT. Protein: CASSSDRDHRKLFF.

This chain links TRBV5-1 with TRBJ2-7; 10 bases line up with TRBD2. Germline CDR1 reads SGHRS; CDR2 reads YFSETQ. Trimming removed 5 bases from V and 5 bases from J; junction bases left unmatched: 7. The CDR3 contains 14 residues. The CDR3 nucleotides read TGCGCCAGCAGACCGACAGGGACTAGCGACGAGCAGTACTTC. Encoded protein: CASRPTGTSDEQYF.

The rearrangement uses TRBV2 and TRBJ1-6, with D unresolved. The V end lost 2 bases, the J end lost 0 bases, and 11 bases lay between the germline ends. CDR1 is SNHLY, CDR2 FYNNEI, per germline. The CDR3 is 17 residues long. The CDR3 here is CASSEYGTSSYNSPLHF. The CDR3 DNA sequence: TGTGCCAGCAGTGAATACGGTACGAGCTCCTATAATTCACCCCTCCACTTT.

This clone has only one observation. The chain is built from TRBV28 and TRBJ1-5; 9 bases fit TRBD1. Germline CDR1 reads MDHEN; CDR2 reads SYDVKM. Trimming took 2 bases from V and 5 from J; bases not matched to a gene: 10. The CDR3 sequence is 17 residues long. The CDR3 DNA reads as TGTGCCAGCAGTTTACGCGGTGGTACAGGGGGCCATCAGCCCCAGCATTTT. It codes for CASSLRGGTGGHQPQHF.

The J gene is TRBJ2-7, the V gene TRBV6-5; D is possibly TRBD1 (5 bases). Trimming pared 5 bases from V and 2 bases from J, leaving 13 bases between. CDR1 is MNHEY, CDR2 SVGAGI, per germline. This CDR3 spans 14 amino acids. The CDR3 sequence is CASSHRRGPYEQYF. The CDR3 region has the DNA TGTGCCAGCAGTCACAGGAGAGGTCCCTACGAGCAGTACTTC.

The chain links TRBV6-1 to TRBJ1-2, with D maybe TRBD1 (5 bases). The CDR3 has 14 amino acids. The germline CDR1 and CDR2 sequences are MNHNS and SASEGT. Trimming left V 2 bases short and J 4 bases short, with 11 bases between. The CDR3 region has the DNA TGTGCCAGCAGTGAAACAAACAGGTTCTATGGCTACACCTTC. Translation: CASSETNRFYGYTF.

The chain has TRBV7-9 and TRBJ2-7; TRBD1 is a possible D gene (6 bases). The V gene's germline CDR1 is SEHNR and CDR2 FQNEAQ (reference sequence). The V end lost 5 bases, the J end lost 2 bases, and 16 bases lay between the germline ends. The CDR3 is 15 amino acids. The chain's CDR3 is CASSPGQHNTYEQYF. In nucleotides, the CDR3 is TGTGCCAGCAGCCCCGGACAGCATAATACCTACGAGCAGTACTTC.

The chain recombines TRBV12-3 or TRBV12-4 with TRBJ1-5; D not resolved. The CDR3 consists of 12 residues. Trimming removed 1 base from V and 9 bases from J, with 7 bases in between. The CDR3 sequence: CASSLEIRPQHF. For the CDR3, the DNA is TGTGCCAGCAGTTTAGAAATCCGGCCCCAGCATTTT.